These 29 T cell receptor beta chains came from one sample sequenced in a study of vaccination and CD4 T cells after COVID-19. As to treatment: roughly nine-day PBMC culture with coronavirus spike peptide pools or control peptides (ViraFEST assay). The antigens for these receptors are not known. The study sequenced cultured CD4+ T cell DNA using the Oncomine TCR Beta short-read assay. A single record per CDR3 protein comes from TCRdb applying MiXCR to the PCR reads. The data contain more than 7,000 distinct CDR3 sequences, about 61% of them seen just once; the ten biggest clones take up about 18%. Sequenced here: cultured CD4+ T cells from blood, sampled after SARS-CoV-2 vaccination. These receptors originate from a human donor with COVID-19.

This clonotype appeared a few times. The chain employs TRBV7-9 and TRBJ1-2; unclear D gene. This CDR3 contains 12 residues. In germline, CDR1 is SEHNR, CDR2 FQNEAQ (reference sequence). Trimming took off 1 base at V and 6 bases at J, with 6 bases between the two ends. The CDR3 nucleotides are TGTGCCAGCAGCTTAGTGACAAATGGCTACACCTTC. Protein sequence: CASSLVTNGYTF.

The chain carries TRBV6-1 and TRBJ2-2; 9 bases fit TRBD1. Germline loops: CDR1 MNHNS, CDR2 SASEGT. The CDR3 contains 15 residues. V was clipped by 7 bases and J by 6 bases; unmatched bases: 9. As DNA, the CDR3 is TGTGCCAGCATCCCATTCCGGGACAGGGCCGGGGAGCTGTTTTTT. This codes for CASIPFRDRAGELFF.

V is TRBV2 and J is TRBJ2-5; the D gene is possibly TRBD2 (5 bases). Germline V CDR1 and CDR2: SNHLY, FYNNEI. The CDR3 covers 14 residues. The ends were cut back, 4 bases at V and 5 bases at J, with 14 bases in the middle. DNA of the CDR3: TGTGCCAGCAGTGTTGGAGGATTCGGGGAGACCCAGTACTTC. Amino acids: CASSVGGFGETQYF.

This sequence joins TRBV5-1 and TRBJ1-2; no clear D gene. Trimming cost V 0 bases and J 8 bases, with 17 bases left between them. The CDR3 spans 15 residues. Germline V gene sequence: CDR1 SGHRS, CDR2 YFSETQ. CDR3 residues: CASSLAARPNGGYTF. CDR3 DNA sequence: TGCGCCAGCAGCTTGGCTGCGAGGCCCAACGGGGGCTACACCTTC. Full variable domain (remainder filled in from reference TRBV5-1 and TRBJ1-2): KAGVTQTPRYLIKTRGQQVTLSCSPISGHRSVSWYQQTPGQGLQFLFEYFSETQRNKGNFPGRFSGRQFSNSRSEMNVSTLELGDSALYLCASSLAARPNGGYTFGSGTRLTVV.

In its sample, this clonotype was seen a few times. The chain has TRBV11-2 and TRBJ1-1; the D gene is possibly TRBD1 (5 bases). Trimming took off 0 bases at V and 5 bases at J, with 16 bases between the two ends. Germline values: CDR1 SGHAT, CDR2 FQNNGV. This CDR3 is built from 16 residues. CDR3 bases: TGTGCCAGCAGCTTAGAGTTTGGCAAAAAGGGGACTGAAGCTTTCTTT. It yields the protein CASSLEFGKKGTEAFF.

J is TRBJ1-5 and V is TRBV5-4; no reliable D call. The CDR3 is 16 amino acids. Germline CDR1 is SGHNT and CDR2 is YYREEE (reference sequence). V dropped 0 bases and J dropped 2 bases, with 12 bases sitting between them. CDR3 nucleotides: TGTGCCAGCAGCTTGGATAACGTCGGGGGCAATCAGCCCCAGCATTTT. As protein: CASSLDNVGGNQPQHF.

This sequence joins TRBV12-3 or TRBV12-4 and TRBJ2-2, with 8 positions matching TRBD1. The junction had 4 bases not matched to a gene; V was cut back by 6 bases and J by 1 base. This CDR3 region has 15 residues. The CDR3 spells CASSPDRGNTGELFF. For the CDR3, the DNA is TGTGCCAGCAGCCCCGACAGGGGGAACACCGGGGAGCTGTTTTTT.

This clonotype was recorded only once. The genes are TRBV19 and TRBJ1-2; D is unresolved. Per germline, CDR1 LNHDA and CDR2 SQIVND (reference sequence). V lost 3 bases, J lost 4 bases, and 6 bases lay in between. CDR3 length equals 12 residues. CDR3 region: CASSMPVYGYTF. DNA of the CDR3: TGTGCCAGTAGTATGCCAGTCTATGGCTACACCTTC.

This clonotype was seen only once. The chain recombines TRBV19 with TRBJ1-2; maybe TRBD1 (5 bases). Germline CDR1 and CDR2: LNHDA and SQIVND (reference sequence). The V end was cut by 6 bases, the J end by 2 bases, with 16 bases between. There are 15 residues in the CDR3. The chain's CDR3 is CASSQGYRVNYGYTF. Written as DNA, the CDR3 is TGTGCCAGTAGCCAGGGATATAGGGTGAACTATGGCTACACCTTC.

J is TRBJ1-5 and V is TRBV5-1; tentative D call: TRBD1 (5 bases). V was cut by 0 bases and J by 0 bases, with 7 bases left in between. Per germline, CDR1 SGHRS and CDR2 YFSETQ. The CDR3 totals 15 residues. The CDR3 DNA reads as TGCGCCAGCAGCTTGGACAGGAGTAGCAATCAGCCCCAGCATTTT. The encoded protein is CASSLDRSSNQPQHF. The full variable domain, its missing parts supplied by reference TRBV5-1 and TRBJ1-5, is KAGVTQTPRYLIKTRGQQVTLSCSPISGHRSVSWYQQTPGQGLQFLFEYFSETQRNKGNFPGRFSGRQFSNSRSEMNVSTLELGDSALYLCASSLDRSSNQPQHFGDGTRLSIL.

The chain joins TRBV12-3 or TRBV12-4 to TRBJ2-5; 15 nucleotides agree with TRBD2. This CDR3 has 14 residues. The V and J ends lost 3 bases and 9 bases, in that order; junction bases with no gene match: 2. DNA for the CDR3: TGTGCCAGCAGTTTCGGACTAGCGGGGGGGGCCCAGTACTTC. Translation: CASSFGLAGGAQYF.

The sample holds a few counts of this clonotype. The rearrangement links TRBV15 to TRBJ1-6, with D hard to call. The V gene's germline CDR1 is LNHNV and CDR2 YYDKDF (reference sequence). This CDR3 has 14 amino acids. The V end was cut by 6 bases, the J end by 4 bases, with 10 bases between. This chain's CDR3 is CATRPGEYNSPLHF. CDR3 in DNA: TGTGCCACCAGACCAGGAGAATATAATTCACCCCTCCACTTT.

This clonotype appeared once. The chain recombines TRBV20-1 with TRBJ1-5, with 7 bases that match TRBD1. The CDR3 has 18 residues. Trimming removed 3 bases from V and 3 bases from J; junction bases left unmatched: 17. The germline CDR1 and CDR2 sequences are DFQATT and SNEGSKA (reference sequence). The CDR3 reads CSASSPGAGQNNNQPQHF. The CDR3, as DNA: TGCAGTGCTAGCTCCCCGGGTGCGGGACAGAATAACAATCAGCCCCAGCATTTT.

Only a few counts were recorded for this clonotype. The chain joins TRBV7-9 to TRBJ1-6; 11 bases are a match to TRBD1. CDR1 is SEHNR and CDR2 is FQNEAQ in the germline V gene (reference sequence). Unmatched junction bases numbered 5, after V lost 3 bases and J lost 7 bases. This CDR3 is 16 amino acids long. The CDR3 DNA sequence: TGTGCCAGCAGCTTTTACAGGACAGGGGGCAATTCACCCCTCCACTTT. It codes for CASSFYRTGGNSPLHF. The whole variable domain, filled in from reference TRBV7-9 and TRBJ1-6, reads DTGVSQNPRHKITKRGQNVTFRCDPISEHNRLYWYRQTLGQGPEFLTYFQNEAQLEKSRLLSDRFSAERPKGSFSTLEIQRTEQGDSAMYLCASSFYRTGGNSPLHFGNGTRLTVT.

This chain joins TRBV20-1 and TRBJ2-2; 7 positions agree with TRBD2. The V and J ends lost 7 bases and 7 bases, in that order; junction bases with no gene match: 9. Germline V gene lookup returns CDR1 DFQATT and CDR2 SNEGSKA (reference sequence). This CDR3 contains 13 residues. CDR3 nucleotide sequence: TGCAGTGGAAAGAACCCGGGAGGCGGGGAGCTGTTTTTT. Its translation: CSGKNPGGGELFF.

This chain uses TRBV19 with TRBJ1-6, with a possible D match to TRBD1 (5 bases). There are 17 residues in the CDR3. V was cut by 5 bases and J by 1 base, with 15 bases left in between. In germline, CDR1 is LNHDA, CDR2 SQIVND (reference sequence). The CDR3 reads CASSRDQGGSYNSPLHF. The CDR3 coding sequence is TGTGCCAGTAGTCGGGATCAGGGAGGGTCCTATAATTCACCCCTCCACTTT.

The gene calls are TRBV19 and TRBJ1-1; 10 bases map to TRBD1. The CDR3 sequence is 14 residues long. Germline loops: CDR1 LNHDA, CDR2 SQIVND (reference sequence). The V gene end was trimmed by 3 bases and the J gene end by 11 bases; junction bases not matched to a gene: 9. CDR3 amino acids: CASSISGQGILAFF. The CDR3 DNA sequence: TGTGCCAGTAGTATTTCGGGACAGGGGATCTTGGCTTTCTTT.

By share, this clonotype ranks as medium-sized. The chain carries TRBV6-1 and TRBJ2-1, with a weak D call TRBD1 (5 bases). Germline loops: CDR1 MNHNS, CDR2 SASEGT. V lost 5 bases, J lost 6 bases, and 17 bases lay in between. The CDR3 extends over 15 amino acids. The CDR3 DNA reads TGTGCCAGCAGTATAACAGGCTCGGGCATCAATGAGCAGTTCTTC. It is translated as CASSITGSGINEQFF.

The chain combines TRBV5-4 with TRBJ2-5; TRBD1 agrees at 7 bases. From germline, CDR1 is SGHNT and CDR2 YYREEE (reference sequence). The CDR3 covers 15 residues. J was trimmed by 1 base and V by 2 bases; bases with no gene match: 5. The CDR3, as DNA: TGTGCCAGCAGCTTAAAGACAGGGAGCCAAGAGACCCAGTACTTC. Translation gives CASSLKTGSQETQYF.

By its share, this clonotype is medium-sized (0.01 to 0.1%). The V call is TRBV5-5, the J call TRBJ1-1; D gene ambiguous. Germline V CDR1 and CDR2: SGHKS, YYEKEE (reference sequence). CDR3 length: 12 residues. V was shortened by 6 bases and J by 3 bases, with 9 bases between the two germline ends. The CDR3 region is CASTGSYTEAFF. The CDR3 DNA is TGTGCCAGCACCGGGAGTTACACTGAAGCTTTCTTT.

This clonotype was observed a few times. The CDR3 nucleotides are TGTGCCAGCAAGTCCCTAGGCGAGCAGTACTTC. Residues: CASKSLGEQYF. The V call is TRBV6-2 or TRBV6-3, the J call TRBJ2-7; D not certain. This CDR3 is built from 11 residues. Germline V CDR1 and CDR2: MNHEY, SVGEGT. V was shortened by 7 bases and J by 6 bases, with 10 bases between the two germline ends.

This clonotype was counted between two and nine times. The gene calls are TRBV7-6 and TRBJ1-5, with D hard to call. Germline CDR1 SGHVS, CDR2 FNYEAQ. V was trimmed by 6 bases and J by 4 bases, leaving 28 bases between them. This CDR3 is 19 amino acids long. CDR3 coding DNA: TGTGCCAGCAGTCACCGGACGGGCGGACCGTTGAAAGAGAATCAGCCCCAGCATTTT. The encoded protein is CASSHRTGGPLKENQPQHF.

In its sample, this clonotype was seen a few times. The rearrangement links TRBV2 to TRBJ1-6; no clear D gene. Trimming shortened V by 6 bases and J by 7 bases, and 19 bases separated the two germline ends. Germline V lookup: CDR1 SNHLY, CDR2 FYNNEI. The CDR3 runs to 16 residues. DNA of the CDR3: TGTGCCAGCAGCGGCCGCGGAGGATCCATGAATTCACCCCTCCACTTT. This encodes CASSGRGGSMNSPLHF.

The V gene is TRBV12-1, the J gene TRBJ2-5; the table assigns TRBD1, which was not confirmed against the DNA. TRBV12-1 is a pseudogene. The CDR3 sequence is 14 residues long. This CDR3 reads CASSFDPGEETQYF. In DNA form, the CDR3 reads TGTGCCAGCAGCTTTGACCCAGGGGAAGAGACCCAGTACTTC.

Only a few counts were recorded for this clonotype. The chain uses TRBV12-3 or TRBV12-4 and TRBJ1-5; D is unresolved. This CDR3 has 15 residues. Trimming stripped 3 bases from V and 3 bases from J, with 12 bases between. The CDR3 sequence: CASSFKSVYNQPQHF. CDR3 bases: TGTGCCAGCAGTTTTAAATCTGTTTACAATCAGCCCCAGCATTTT.

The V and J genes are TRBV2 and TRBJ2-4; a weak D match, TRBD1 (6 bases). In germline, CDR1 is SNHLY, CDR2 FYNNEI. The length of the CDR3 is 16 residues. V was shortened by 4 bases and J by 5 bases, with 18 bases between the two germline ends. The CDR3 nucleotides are TGTGCCAGCAGTGGCCGGGACACAAATTGGGAAAACATTCAGTACTTC. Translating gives CASSGRDTNWENIQYF. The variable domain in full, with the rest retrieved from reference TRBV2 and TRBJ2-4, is EPEVTQTPSHQVTQMGQEVILRCVPISNHLYFYWYRQILGQKVEFLVSFYNNEISEKSEIFDDQFSVERPDGSNFTLKIRSTKLEDSAMYFCASSGRDTNWENIQYFGAGTRLSVL.

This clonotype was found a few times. CDR3 sequence reads: CSAFRSGTKNTEAFF. CDR3 bases: TGCAGTGCTTTCCGGTCCGGGACAAAGAACACTGAAGCTTTCTTT. V usage is TRBV20-1 and J usage is TRBJ1-1, with D tentatively TRBD1 (6 bases). The germline V gene has CDR1 DFQATT and CDR2 SNEGSKA (reference sequence). CDR3 length equals 15 residues. The V end lost 5 bases, the J end lost 1 base, and 17 bases lay between the germline ends.

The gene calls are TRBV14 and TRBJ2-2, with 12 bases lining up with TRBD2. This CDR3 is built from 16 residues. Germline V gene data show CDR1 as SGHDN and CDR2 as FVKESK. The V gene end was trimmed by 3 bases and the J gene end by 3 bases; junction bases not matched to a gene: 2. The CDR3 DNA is TGTGCCAGCAGCCACCGACTAGCGGGGGACACCGGGGAGCTGTTTTTT. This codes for CASSHRLAGDTGELFF.

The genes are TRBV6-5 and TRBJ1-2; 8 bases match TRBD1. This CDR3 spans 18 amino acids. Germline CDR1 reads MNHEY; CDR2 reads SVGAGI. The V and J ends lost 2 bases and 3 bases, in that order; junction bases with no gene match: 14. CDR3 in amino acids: CASSYKGFSGGADYGYTF. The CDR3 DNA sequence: TGTGCCAGCAGTTACAAGGGATTTTCAGGGGGCGCGGACTATGGCTACACCTTC.